Listed below are T cell receptor beta chains from one sample, sequenced in a study of CD8 T cells in Susac syndrome. TCRdb processed the immunoSEQ multiplex PCR reads anew with MiXCR; each CDR3 protein has one entry. This table holds under 200,000 distinct CDR3 sequences, 91% found once. The sequencing sample was made of CD4+ T cells from PBMCs. These receptors came from a human donor with Susac syndrome. CDR3s include the opening cysteine and the closing phenylalanine or tryptophan. A D gene is named only where the DNA matches it firmly. Not every row has a clone size; where given, it reads once, few, many or a size class.

>-|TRBV3-1|-|TRBJ2-1
CASSQSFGNNEQFF
TGTGCCAGCAGCCAATCCTTTGGAAACAATGAGCAGTTCTTC
>once|TRBV7-3|-|TRBJ1-1
CASSLYEDTEAFF
TGTGCCAGCAGCCTCTACGAGGACACTGAAGCTTTCTTT
>-|TRBV3-1|-|TRBJ2-1
CASSQDVARNEQFF
TGTGCCAGCAGCCAAGATGTGGCGCGCAATGAGCAGTTCTTC
>once|TRBV19|TRBD2|TRBJ2-2
CASSRLADLANTGELFF
TGTGCCAGTAGCCGACTAGCTGACCTTGCGAACACCGGGGAGCTGTTTTTT
>-|TRBV25-1|TRBD2|TRBJ2-7
CASSELTGGRYEQYF
TGTGCCAGCAGTGAATTGACGGGAGGCCGATACGAGCAGTACTTC
>-|TRBV3-1|TRBD2|TRBJ2-7
CASSQERRLADYEQYF
TGTGCCAGCAGCCAAGAAAGGAGACTAGCGGACTACGAGCAGTACTTC
>-|TRBV10-3|TRBD2|TRBJ2-3
CAISEPITSGGYTDTQYF
TGTGCCATCAGTGAGCCTATTACTAGCGGGGGATACACAGATACGCAGTATTTT
>-|TRBV2|-|TRBJ2-1
CASNLWGPSSYNEQFF
TGTGCCAGCAATTTATGGGGGCCGAGCTCCTACAATGAGCAGTTCTTC
>once|TRBV7-9|-|TRBJ1-2
CASSLVGDNSYGYTF
TGTGCCAGCAGCTTAGTAGGGGATAATAGCTATGGCTACACCTTC
>-|TRBV30|-|TRBJ1-3
CAWTWRDNTIYF
TGTGCCTGGACCTGGAGGGATAACACCATATATTTT
>-|TRBV20-1|-|TRBJ2-2
CSAVPGRLNLMNTGELFF
TGCAGTGCTGTGCCGGGACGGCTCAACCTAATGAACACCGGGGAGCTGTTTTTT
>-|TRBV5-1|TRBD1|TRBJ1-1
CASSKDRANTEAFF
TGCGCCAGCAGCAAGGACAGGGCGAACACTGAAGCTTTCTTT
>-|TRBV12-3/TRBV12-4|TRBD2|TRBJ2-2
CASSSQAGVNTGELFF
TGTGCCAGCAGTTCTCAAGCGGGAGTAAATACCGGGGAGCTGTTTTTT
>few|TRBV5-1|-|TRBJ2-7
CASSLANWGLSYEQYF
TGCGCCAGCAGCTTGGCCAATTGGGGACTCTCCTACGAGCAGTACTTC
>-|TRBV28|-|TRBJ2-5
CASTLDRETQYF
TGTGCCAGCACCCTGGACAGAGAGACCCAGTACTTC
>-|TRBV18|-|TRBJ2-7
CASSPIKKGRYEQYF
TGTGCCAGCTCACCTATCAAGAAGGGACGGTACGAGCAGTACTTC
>-|TRBV29-1|-|TRBJ1-1
CSVVYWNTEAFF
TGCAGCGTTGTTTACTGGAACACTGAAGCTTTCTTT
>-|TRBV5-1|-|TRBJ1-5
CASSDPGQPQHF
TGCGCCAGCAGCGACCCGGGACAGCCCCAGCATTTT
>-|TRBV20-1|-|TRBJ2-1
CSARGLAYNEQFF
TGCAGTGCTAGAGGGCTAGCCTACAATGAGCAGTTCTTC
>-|TRBV20-1|TRBD1|TRBJ1-1
CSARDHRGAEAFF
TGCAGTGCTAGGGATCACAGGGGAGCTGAAGCTTTCTTT
>-|TRBV6-1|TRBD1|TRBJ2-5
CASSETQAGQGQETQYF
TGTGCCAGCAGCGAAACCCAAGCGGGACAGGGACAAGAGACCCAGTACTTC
>-|TRBV5-1|-|TRBJ2-7
CASSFNPPLAPTYEQYF
TGCGCCAGCAGCTTTAACCCTCCCTTAGCGCCTACCTACGAGCAGTACTTC
>-|TRBV3-1|-|TRBJ1-1
CASSQDTSRGRIKNTEAFF
TGTGCCAGCAGCCAAGACACCTCACGGGGACGGATAAAAAACACTGAAGCTTTCTTT
>-|TRBV30|-|TRBJ2-7
CAWSSLGFGRGYEQYF
TGTGCCTGGAGTTCACTTGGGTTTGGCAGGGGCTACGAGCAGTACTTC
>-|TRBV30|-|TRBJ2-3
CAWTDTYTDTQYF
TGTGCCTGGACGGACACCTACACAGATACGCAGTATTTT